This TCR beta chain was sequenced in a study of T cell repertoires in cytomegalovirus infection. About the research overall: CMV infection and matching HLA type were both indicated by public TCR beta signatures. Study-level findings and limits: The response measured ex vivo was dominated by TCR beta clonotypes (HLA-C-restricted and CMV-specific). Summed public TCR beta family frequency identified CMV carriers bearing the relevant HLA.

TCRdb re-called the reads through MiXCR, storing one row per CDR3 protein. This repertoire shows 200,000 to 250,000 distinct CDR3 sequences, about 5.9% found once; its top ten account for more than 5.5%. About this clonotype itself: Its specificity is unknown.

Germline V gene lookup returns CDR1 SQVTM and CDR2 ANQGSEA. This CDR3 region has 14 residues. V gave up 6 bases and J gave up 4 bases, with 18 bases separating them. This TCR was sampled from a human donor in good health (CMV status not recorded). Some clones in this sample may be carry-over from other donors' samples. The J gene is TRBJ1-2, the V gene TRBV29-1; no clear D. The sequencing sample was made of PBMCs. CDR3 nucleotide sequence: TGCAGCGTGACGCAAGGGATTTCGCTCTATGGCTACACCTTC. Protein sequence: CSVTQGISLYGYTF. The entire variable domain, with the rest obtained from reference TRBV29-1 and TRBJ1-2, is as follows: SAVISQKPSRDICQRGTSLTIQCQVDSQVTMMFWYRQQPGQSLTLIATANQGSEATYESGFVIDKFPISRPNLTFSTLTVSNMSPEDSSIYLCSVTQGISLYGYTFGSGTRLTVV.